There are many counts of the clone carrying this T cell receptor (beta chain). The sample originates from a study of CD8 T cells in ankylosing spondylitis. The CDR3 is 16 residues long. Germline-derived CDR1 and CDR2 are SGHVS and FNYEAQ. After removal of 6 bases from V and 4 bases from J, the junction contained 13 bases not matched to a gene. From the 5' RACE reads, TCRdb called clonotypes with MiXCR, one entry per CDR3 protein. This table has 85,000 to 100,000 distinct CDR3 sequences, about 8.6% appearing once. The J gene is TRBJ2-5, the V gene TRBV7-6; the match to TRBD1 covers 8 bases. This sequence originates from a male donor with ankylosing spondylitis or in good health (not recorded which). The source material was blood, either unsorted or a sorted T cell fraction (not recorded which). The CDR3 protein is CASRPTGEMGRETQYF. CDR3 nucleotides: TGTGCCAGCAGACCGACAGGGGAAATGGGCAGAGAGACCCAGTACTTC.